The sequence of this T cell receptor (beta chain) was determined in a study of Graves' ophthalmopathy and Graves' hyperthyroidism. Regarding the study as a whole: Detection in blood was also observed for most expanded thyroid clonotypes above 0.001 frequency.

The sequenced template was RNA, covering the TCR beta CDR3 region. Investigators did first-round RT-PCR with HTBI primers, then second-round multiplex PCR. TCRdb re-analysed the multiplex PCR reads in MiXCR, keeping a single row per CDR3 protein. The sample records around 400,000 distinct CDR3 sequences, under 25% being singletons. This clonotype was counted at least ten times. Its matching antigen is unknown. The junction had 4 bases not matched to a gene; V was cut back by 2 bases and J by 5 bases. This CDR3 region has 15 residues. Germline CDR1 and CDR2: MDHEN and SYDVKM. Cases classed as stable hyperthyroidism had no ophthalmopathy within 18 months of follow-up. Excluded were patients with other autoimmune diseases, uncontrolled infections, pregnancy or lactation.

The chain links TRBV28 to TRBJ2-2; 8 positions match TRBD1. The source material was peripheral blood. This TCR derives from a woman aged 18-35 years with stable Graves' hyperthyroidism. The CDR3, as DNA: TGTGCCAGCAGTTTAAGGACAGGGCGGACCGGGGAGCTGTTTTTT. Amino acid sequence: CASSLRTGRTGELFF.